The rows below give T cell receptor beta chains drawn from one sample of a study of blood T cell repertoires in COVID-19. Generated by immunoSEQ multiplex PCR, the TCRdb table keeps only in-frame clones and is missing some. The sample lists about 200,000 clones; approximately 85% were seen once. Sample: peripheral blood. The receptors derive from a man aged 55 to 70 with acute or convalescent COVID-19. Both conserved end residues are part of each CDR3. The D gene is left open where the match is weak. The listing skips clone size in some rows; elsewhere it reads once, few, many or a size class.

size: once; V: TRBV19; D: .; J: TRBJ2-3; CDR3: CASSRGDTDTQYF; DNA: TGTGCCAGTAGTAGAGGAGACACAGATACGCAGTATTTT
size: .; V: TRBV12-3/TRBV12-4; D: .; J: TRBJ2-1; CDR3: CASSLGGRTEQFF; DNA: TGTGCCAGCAGTTTAGGTGGGCGCACTGAGCAGTTCTTC
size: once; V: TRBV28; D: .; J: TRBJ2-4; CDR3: CASSFPGDTNIQYF; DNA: TGTGCCAGCAGTTTCCCAGGGGATACAAACATTCAGTACTTC
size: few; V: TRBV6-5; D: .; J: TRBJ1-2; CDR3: CASSYSKVGSYGYTF; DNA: TGTGCCAGCAGTTACTCGAAGGTTGGGAGCTATGGCTACACCTTC
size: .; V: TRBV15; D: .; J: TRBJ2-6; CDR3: CATSRERTSSGANVLTF; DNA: TGTGCCACCAGTAGGGAGCGGACCAGCTCTGGGGCCAACGTCCTGACTTTC
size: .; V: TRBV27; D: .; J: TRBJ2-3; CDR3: CASTPRGGGDTQYF; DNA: TGTGCCAGCACCCCCCGTGGAGGCGGAGATACGCAGTATTTT
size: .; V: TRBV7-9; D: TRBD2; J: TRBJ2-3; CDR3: CASSLRASGRLSTDTQYF; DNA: TGTGCCAGCAGCTTGCGGGCTAGCGGGAGGTTAAGCACAGATACGCAGTATTTT
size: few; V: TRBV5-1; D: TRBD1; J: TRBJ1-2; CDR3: CASSLVGTGDYGYTF; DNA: TGCGCCAGCAGCTTGGTTGGGACAGGGGACTATGGCTACACCTTC
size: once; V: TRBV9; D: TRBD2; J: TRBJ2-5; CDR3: CASTSTSGRAGETQYF; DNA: TGTGCCAGCACCTCAACTAGCGGGAGGGCCGGGGAGACCCAGTACTTC
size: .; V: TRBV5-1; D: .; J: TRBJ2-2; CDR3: CASSPDSNTGELFF; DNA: TGCGCCAGCAGTCCGGACAGCAACACCGGGGAGCTGTTTTTT
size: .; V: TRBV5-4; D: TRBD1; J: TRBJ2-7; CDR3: CASSYGTASYEQYF; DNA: TGTGCCAGCAGCTACGGGACAGCTTCCTACGAGCAGTACTTC
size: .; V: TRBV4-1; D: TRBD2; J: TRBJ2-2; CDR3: CASSQDRLAGVTGELFF; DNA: TGCGCCAGCAGCCAAGATCGGCTAGCGGGAGTCACCGGGGAGCTGTTTTTT
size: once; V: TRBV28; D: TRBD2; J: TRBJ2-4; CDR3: CASSLAGTSEKIQYF; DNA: TGTGCCAGCAGCCTGGCCGGGACTAGCGAGAAGATTCAGTACTTC
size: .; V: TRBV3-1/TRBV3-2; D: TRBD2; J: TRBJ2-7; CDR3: CASSQTSGVALEQYF; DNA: TGTGCCAGCAGCCAAACTAGCGGGGTTGCCCTCGAGCAGTACTTC
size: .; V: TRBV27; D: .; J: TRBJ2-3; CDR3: CASQLQGRTDTQYF; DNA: TGTGCCAGCCAGTTACAGGGCCGCACAGATACGCAGTATTTT
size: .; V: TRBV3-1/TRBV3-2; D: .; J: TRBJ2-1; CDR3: CASSEYNEQFF; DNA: TGTGCCAGTTCAGAATACAATGAGCAGTTCTTC
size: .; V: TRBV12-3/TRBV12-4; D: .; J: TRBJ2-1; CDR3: CASSLLGWQFF; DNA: TGTGCCAGCAGTTTACTCGGGTGGCAGTTCTTC
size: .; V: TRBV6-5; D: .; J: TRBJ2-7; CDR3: CASSYSPGHEQYF; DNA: TGTGCCAGCAGTTACTCGCCAGGGCACGAGCAGTACTTC
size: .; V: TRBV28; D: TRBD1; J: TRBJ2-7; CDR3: CASSPPTGLSYEQYF; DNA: TGTGCCAGCAGTCCACCGACAGGGCTTTCCTACGAGCAGTACTTC
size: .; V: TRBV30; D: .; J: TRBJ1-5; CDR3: CAWDSGSNQPQHF; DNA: TGTGCCTGGGACTCAGGGAGCAATCAGCCCCAGCATTTT
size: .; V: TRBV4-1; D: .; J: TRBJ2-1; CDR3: CASSQVAGISYNEQFF; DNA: TGCGCCAGCAGCCAAGTGGCGGGAATCTCCTACAATGAGCAGTTCTTC
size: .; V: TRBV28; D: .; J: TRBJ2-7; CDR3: CASSTGSYEQYF; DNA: TGTGCCAGCAGCACCGGGAGCTACGAGCAGTACTTC
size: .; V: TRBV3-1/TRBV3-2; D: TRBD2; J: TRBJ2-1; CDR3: CASSRRREGRNEQFF; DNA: TGTGCCAGCAGCCGCCGGAGGGAGGGCCGCAATGAGCAGTTCTTC
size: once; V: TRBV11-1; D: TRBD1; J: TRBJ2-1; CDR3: CASSPGGFSYNEQFF; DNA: TGTGCCAGCAGCCCAGGGGGATTCTCCTACAATGAGCAGTTCTTC
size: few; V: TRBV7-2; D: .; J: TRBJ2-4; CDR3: CASSLDHGNSPAKNIQYF; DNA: TGTGCCAGCAGCTTAGATCACGGGAATTCACCCGCCAAAAACATTCAGTACTTC
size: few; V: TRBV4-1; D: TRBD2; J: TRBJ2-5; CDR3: CASSRGGVETQYF; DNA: TGCGCCAGCAGCCGGGGAGGGGTGGAGACCCAGTACTTC
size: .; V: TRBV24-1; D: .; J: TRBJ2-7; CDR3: CATSDTGRSSYEQYF; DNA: TGTGCCACCAGTGATACAGGGCGGAGCTCCTACGAGCAGTACTTC
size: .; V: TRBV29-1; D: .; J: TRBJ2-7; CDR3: CSVSSAGEQYF; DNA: TGCAGCGTTTCCAGTGCCGGGGAGCAGTACTTC
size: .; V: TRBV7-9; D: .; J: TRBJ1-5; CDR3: CASSFQQGQPQHF; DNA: TGTGCCAGCAGCTTTCAACAGGGTCAGCCCCAGCATTTT
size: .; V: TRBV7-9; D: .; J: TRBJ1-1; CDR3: CASSLSGAAEAFF; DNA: TGTGCCAGCAGCTTATCCGGCGCGGCTGAAGCTTTCTTT
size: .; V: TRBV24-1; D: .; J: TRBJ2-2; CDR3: CATGGAGDIRELFF; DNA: TGTGCCACCGGGGGGGCAGGGGACATCAGGGAGCTGTTTTTT
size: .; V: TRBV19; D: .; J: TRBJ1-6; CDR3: CASSIQTANSPLHF; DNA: TGTGCCAGTAGTATACAGACAGCCAATTCACCCCTCCACTTT
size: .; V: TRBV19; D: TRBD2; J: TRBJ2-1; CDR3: CASSTGGRREQFF; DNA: TGTGCCAGTAGTACAGGCGGGAGACGTGAGCAGTTCTTC
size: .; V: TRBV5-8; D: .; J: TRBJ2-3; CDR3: CASSSRDWATDTQYF; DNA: TGTGCCAGCAGCTCACGGGACTGGGCCACAGATACGCAGTATTTT
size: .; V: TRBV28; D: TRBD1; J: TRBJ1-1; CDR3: CASSSAFRGLRPEAFF; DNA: TGTGCCAGCAGCTCCGCGTTCAGGGGGCTGAGGCCTGAAGCTTTCTTT
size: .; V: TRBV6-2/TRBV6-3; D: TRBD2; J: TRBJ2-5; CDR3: CASSRKTAGGYQETQYF; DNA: TGTGCCAGCAGTCGCAAGACAGCGGGAGGGTACCAAGAGACCCAGTACTTC
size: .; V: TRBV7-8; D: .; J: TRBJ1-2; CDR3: CASRPRTDSNYGYTF; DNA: TGTGCCAGCAGACCCCGGACAGATTCTAACTATGGCTACACCTTC
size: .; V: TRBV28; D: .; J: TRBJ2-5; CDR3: CASTRLRASAFWETQYF; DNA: TGTGCCAGCACCCGATTACGGGCTAGCGCTTTCTGGGAGACCCAGTACTTC
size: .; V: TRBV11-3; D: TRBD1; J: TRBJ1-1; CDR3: CASSLGGQPNTEAFF; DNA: TGTGCCAGCAGCTTGGGGGGACAGCCGAACACTGAAGCTTTCTTT
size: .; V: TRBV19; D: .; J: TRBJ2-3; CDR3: CASSERDTQYF; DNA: TGTGCCAGTAGTGAACGGGATACGCAGTATTTT
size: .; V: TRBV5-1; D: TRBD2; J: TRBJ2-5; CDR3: CASSLGLAGGRETQYF; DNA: TGCGCCAGCAGCCTCGGACTAGCGGGAGGGAGAGAGACCCAGTACTTC
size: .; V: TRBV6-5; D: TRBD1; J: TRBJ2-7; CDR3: CASRRTGIQMDF; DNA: TGTGCCAGCAGACGGACAGGGATACAAATGGACTTC
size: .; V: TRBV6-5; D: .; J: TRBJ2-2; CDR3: CASSSHGSGGGRELFF; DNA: TGTGCCAGCAGTTCCCACGGGAGTGGAGGAGGCCGGGAGCTGTTTTTT
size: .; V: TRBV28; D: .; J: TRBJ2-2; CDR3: CASSFTAPGHTGELFF; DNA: TGTGCCAGCAGTTTTACAGCTCCAGGGCACACCGGGGAGCTGTTTTTT
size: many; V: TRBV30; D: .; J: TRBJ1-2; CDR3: CALEQYLEGTNYGYTF; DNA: TGTGCCTTGGAACAGTACTTGGAGGGTACTAACTATGGCTACACCTTC
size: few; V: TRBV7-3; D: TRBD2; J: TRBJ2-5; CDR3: CASSATGTSGSQETQYF; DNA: TGTGCCAGCAGCGCTACCGGGACTAGCGGGAGTCAAGAGACCCAGTACTTC
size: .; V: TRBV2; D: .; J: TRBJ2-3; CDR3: CTLKGGDTQYF; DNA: TGCACTCTGAAGGGGGGGGATACGCAGTATTTT
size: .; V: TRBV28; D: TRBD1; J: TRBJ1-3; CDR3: CASSPGTGVNTIYF; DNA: TGTGCCAGCAGCCCCGGGACAGGGGTGAACACCATATATTTT
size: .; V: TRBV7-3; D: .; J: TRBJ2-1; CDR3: CASSRRGGTGYNEQFF; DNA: TGTGCCAGCAGCCGCCGGGGCGGGACGGGGTACAATGAGCAGTTCTTC
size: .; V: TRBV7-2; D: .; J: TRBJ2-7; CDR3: CASSLRRGYEQYF; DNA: TGTGCCAGCAGCTTACGGCGAGGGTACGAGCAGTACTTC
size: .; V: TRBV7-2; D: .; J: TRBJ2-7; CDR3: CASSLEHSYEQYF; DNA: TGTGCCAGCAGCTTAGAACATTCCTACGAGCAGTACTTC
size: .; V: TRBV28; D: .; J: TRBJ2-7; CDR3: CASRLQGGRYEQYF; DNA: TGTGCCAGCAGACTACAGGGGGGGCGTTACGAGCAGTACTTC
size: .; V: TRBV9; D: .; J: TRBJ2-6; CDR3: CASSPPGGSGANVLTF; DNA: TGTGCCAGCAGCCCCCCCGGAGGGTCTGGGGCCAACGTCCTGACTTTC
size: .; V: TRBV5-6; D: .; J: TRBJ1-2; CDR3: CASSLVASEGYTF; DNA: TGTGCCAGCAGCTTGGTGGCAAGCGAAGGCTACACCTTC